This TCR beta chain was observed in a study of CD8 T cells in Susac syndrome. The authors sequenced TCR beta from blood CD8+ and CD4+ T cells. The CD8+ and CD4+ T cells were negatively isolated, with the TEMRA cells enriched by FACS. As concerns this clonotype: Its antigen is currently unknown.

CDR1 and CDR2 from the germline V gene are LGHDT and YNNKEL (reference sequence). The CDR3 is 12 residues long. V lost 3 bases and J lost 6; bases outside the gene matches: 0. Random hexamers primed reverse transcription of about 0.5 to 1 ug RNA. TCRdb fed the immunoSEQ multiplex PCR reads into MiXCR, producing one record per CDR3 protein. The sample lists some 99,000 distinct CDR3 sequences; about 96% were seen once. Study results and limitations: It was acknowledged in the study that its TCR sequencing and HLA analysis involved a relatively small number of individuals.

The clonotype was recovered from a human donor in good health. The sequencing input was CD4+ T cells from PBMCs. This chain connects TRBV3-1 to TRBJ1-2, with 8 bases fitting TRBD1. The CDR3 coding sequence is TGTGCCAGCAGCCAGACAGGGGATGGCTACACCTTC. As protein: CASSQTGDGYTF.